Given below is one T cell receptor (beta chain) in context. No antigen is known for it. Nothing much larger sits one base from this clone, and base qualities are not available. The cohort consisted of more than 650 healthy bone marrow donors. Cohort members were all nominally healthy when sampled, although unrecorded immune exposures were likely present. The donor was CMV seronegative and was included in the group of approximately 350 seronegative cohort members. Each donor provided a peripheral blood sample, and peripheral blood mononuclear cells were used for TCR beta sequencing. Genomic DNA extraction from the blood cell samples was performed with the Qiagen DNeasy Blood Extraction Kit. The sample originates from a study of cytomegalovirus exposure and HLA in healthy donors (dated by TCRdb to 2016 to 2017). Turning to the overall study: According to an earlier analysis of several hundred of the donors, about 170 million T cells yielded 95 million to 140 million unique TCR beta sequences and 250 to 350 Gb of sequence data. Approximately 300 gigabases of sequencing data and approximately 91 million unique TCR sequences made up an early release that covered several hundred HLA-typed donors. Among the approximately 420 genotyped donors, under 90% belonged to the genetic ancestry cluster associated with self-reported Caucasian donors. The study aimed to test whether cataloging public T cell receptors could reveal signatures of past pathogen exposure. The study used immunosequencing to profile the T cell repertoires of approximately 690 subjects and linked those repertoires to cytomegalovirus serostatus. Besides the first cohort of approximately 710 subjects, a separate validation cohort made up of around 120 different subjects was used. To predict cytomegalovirus infection status, the study brought together high-throughput TCR immunosequencing, statistical association of individual TCRs with disease status, and machine learning. A later analysis re-analyzed previously published TCR beta repertoires from approximately 670 donors and added high-resolution HLA genotyping to study TCR occurrence patterns. The later analysis used no new phenotypic data to find candidate immune exposures, relying instead on TCR beta sequences and their occurrence across donors. An earlier analysis of several hundred of the donors used high-throughput TCR beta sequencing to judge whether each TCR beta V gene segment behaved as functional or pseudogenic. Donor age, sex, ethnicity and CMV serostatus were compiled together with the repertoire data. Genome-wide SNP genotypes for about 65% of the roughly 670 donors were used in a later genetic analysis, which treated that subset as a discovery cohort. All discovery cohort repertoires had been generated using a single sequencing platform. HLA typing covered class I and class II loci at four-digit resolution. The number of typed donors differed by locus: about 620-640 for A, B, C, DRB1 and DQB1; approximately 520 for DQA1; about 600 for DPA1; and 400 to 480 for DPB1. Because of strong linkage in the cohort, five DR-DQ haplotypes were treated as single units for association and clustering. Among about 370 genotyped donors of the cohort, an average of about 240,000 unique TCR beta nucleotide sequences was sequenced per donor, of which 15% to 20% were non-productive. What the research found in general, with its limitations: Several of the top co-occurrence clusters appeared to be linked to parvovirus B19, influenza, CMV and Epstein-Barr virus, according to a later analysis. Three of the identified cytomegalovirus-associated TCR beta chains were confirmed in vitro to be specific for cytomegalovirus antigens. In both the original and validation cohorts, the classifier was reported to diagnose cytomegalovirus status with high specificity and sensitivity. Broadly in line with IMGT annotations, most TCR beta V segments showed up in productive rearrangements about 90% or about 30% of the time in an earlier analysis of some 590 of the donors. Across donors, most TCR sequences were observed very rarely, whereas some public TCRs were present in many individuals. The only immune exposure information available for the cohort was CMV serostatus. V-gene and J-gene trimming of TCR beta chains was associated with a missense DCLRE1C variant in a later genetic analysis, and the association was replicated in an independent cohort. Strong co-occurrence of HLA alleles, especially DR and DQ, made assigning TCR associations to individual alleles difficult. A further reported finding was that TCR beta sequences accurately predicted the HLA-A and HLA-B alleles for most subjects in the first cohort. Over 15 rarely observed V segments, including chromosome 9 orphons, were excluded from the earlier analysis of about 500 of the donors because counts were too low. A later genetic analysis reported fewer N-insertions in productive TCRs among donors in an Asian-associated ancestry cluster than the roughly 670-donor mean. The authors suggested that the approach could potentially be generalized to other disease states and immunological phenotypes. Most CMV-associated TCR beta chains appeared to be HLA-restricted in a later analysis, and the HLA associations seemed to be driven largely by CMV exposure. The study listed 150 to 200 TCR beta chains as associated with cytomegalovirus. In a later analysis, the rate of TCR association differed among HLA loci, with DRB1 alleles having the most associated TCRs and HLA-C alleles having the fewest. The sequencing pipeline was judged likely to have produced a cluster of highly shared sequence variants as a technical artifact. Only TCR beta chains were sequenced in this cohort, and the absence of alpha or paired-chain data limited detectable features. HLA typing was unavailable for some donors at each locus, so association tests used only the typed subset. Linkage disequilibrium might explain the correlated functional status among segregating V segments, but an unknown experimental factor could not be ruled out. A later analysis associated about 17,000 TCR beta sequences with specific HLA alleles at a false discovery rate of 0.05. The presence/absence analyses assumed that sequencing depth was roughly uniform across donors, and that assumption may not be true. Compared with equally common non-associated chains, HLA-associated TCR beta chains in a later analysis were more clonally expanded and had lower generation probabilities.

Libraries were prepared through the immunoSEQ multiplex PCR assay. For the multiplex PCR, a mixture combining 60 forward primers for TCR Vbeta segments and 13 reverse primers for TCR Jbeta segments was used. Amplification of the CDR3 region of rearranged TCR beta genes was performed with a multiplex PCR assay on genomic DNA. On the Illumina HiSeq System, the amplified TCR beta libraries were sequenced as 87-base-pair reads. From the authors' description of their analysis: A later analysis counted about 80 million unique TCR beta chains across the 666 repertoires, and some 11 million of these chains were shared by at least two donors. To remove PCR and sequencing errors, raw reads were error-corrected and collapsed into unique sequences using a nearest-neighbor algorithm that merged closely related sequences. V, D and J gene segments were assigned by aligning CDR3 sequences to IMGT reference sequences. Each retained sequence needed at least a six-nucleotide match to both a V gene segment and a J gene segment. Rearrangements were classified as productive when the CDR3 lacked stop codons and remained in frame with V and J, and all other rearrangements were classified as non-productive. CDR3 was defined according to IMGT convention as the region running from the second conserved V-encoded cysteine to the conserved J-encoded phenylalanine. The earlier analysis of about 590 of the donors excluded sequences that lacked an unambiguous match to a single V gene segment. In an earlier analysis of around 590 of the donors, a V segment was called functional when productive rearrangements were above 56.7%, and segregating when the standard deviation between donors exceeded 5%. A statistical classification framework was built for diagnosing cytomegalovirus status from the catalog of TCR beta chain sequences. In a later analysis, TCR nucleotide sequences were compared against IMGT/GENE-DB human TR gene sequences so that V and J genes could be assigned. Using the TCRdist pipeline, a later analysis assigned CDR3 sequences along with most-parsimonious VDJ recombination scenarios. In a later analysis, each TCR beta chain was defined by its CDR3 amino acid sequence together with its V-gene family, and reads lacking a unique V-gene family were excluded. In a later analysis, around 650 highly shared, low-generation-probability nucleotide sequences were removed to address suspected cross-contamination and a sequencing artifact. In a later analysis, a clonal expansion index for each public chain was calculated from normalized within-repertoire ranks of inferred template counts. In a later analysis, generation probabilities were computed with a VDJ recombination model fitted to out-of-frame rearrangements, and the resulting probabilities were checked against IGoR. In a later analysis, hypergeometric tests were used to score TCR-TCR, TCR-HLA and TCR-CMV co-occurrence, with a repertoire-size bias correction applied to TCR pairs. A later analysis estimated false discovery rates by permuting HLA or CMV assignments 20 times. A later analysis grouped co-occurring TCRs with DBSCAN, adding TCRdist sequence similarity when clustering within HLA-allele-positive subsets. Repertoires with fewer than 30,000 or more than 120,000 public chains were left out of co-occurrence clustering, as were several repertoires with anomalous nucleotide sharing. TCRdb holds this immuneACCESS table with in-frame rearrangements only. Some clones are missing; in checked studies, unresolved V genes explain under half, and the rest has no known cause. V and J calls and clone size follow that table, whereas D and trimming were derived from the DNA. This sample has 200,000 to 250,000 clones in its table, and roughly 84% of those were observed once. The top ten clonotypes cover 1.4% of the sample.

The sequence derives from a girl aged 10 to 17 in good health and CMV-seronegative. The specimen sequenced was PBMCs.

CDR3 loop: CASGTYEGQHEQYF. The nucleotide sequence reads TGTGCCAGCGGGACTTACGAGGGCCAACACGAGCAGTACTTC. The sequence links TRBV7-2 to TRBJ2-5; a tentative D match to TRBD2 spans 6 bases. The end of the DNA is better explained by TRBJ2-7, so the J call may be wrong. From the cysteine up to the phenylalanine, the CDR3 has a length of 14 residues. The retained sequence is limited to the CDR3, 42 bases, with the frame set at the first base. As encoded in the germline V gene, CDR1 is SGHTA while CDR2 is FQGNSA.